This TCR beta chain was identified during a study of spatial heterogeneity in lung cancer (dated by TCRdb to between 2017 and 2020). Looking at the study overall: Beta-chain transcripts were consistently detected in greater numbers than alpha-chain transcripts, which likely reflected higher beta-chain transcript abundance. In the raw uncorrected reads, each unique combination of TCR and UMI appeared more than ten times on average. In non-small cell lung cancer, the study made a quantitative comparison of TCR alpha and beta repertoires among multiple tumor regions, matched nontumor lung and blood. TCR repertoire features were related to nonsynonymous mutation counts determined by whole-exome sequencing of tumor tissue. At surgery, both alpha and beta chains were TCR-sequenced in more than 200 tumor regions, approximately 64 matched nontumor lung samples and around 50 PBMC samples. Broader findings and caveats from the paper: Ubiquitous expanded tumor TCRs showed up in blood more often at tumor resection than at routine follow-up. Confirming at a functional level the hypothesis that regional TCRs recognize regional mutations was considered to require additional single-cell paired TCR alpha and beta sequencing.

Libraries were prepared through 5' RACE. Sequencing used a NextSeq 500. The TCR library protocol attached a unique molecular identifier to each TCR cDNA molecule to allow correction of PCR and sequencing errors. As for the authors' bioinformatics: TCR identification, UMI-based error correction and CDR3 extraction were performed with Decombinator tools. Expanded TCRs were defined as those above a frequency of 2 per 1,000, corresponding to the top 1% of the tumor frequency distribution. Renyi diversity was computed with the R vegan package after each repertoire had been subsampled 100 times to 5,000 TCRs. To build CDR3 similarity networks, amino acid triplet string-kernel similarity was used, and CDR3s were connected when their pairwise similarity was above 0.82. The public reads were quality trimmed at Q25 with fastp and then assembled into clones with MiXCR by TCRdb, keeping productive beta chains. Merged by CDR3 protein, the rows form single entries marked with the most common genes and DNA. The V and J calls reflect TCRdb's pipeline rather than the authors' work. The sample table records 39,000 or so distinct CDR3 sequences; roughly 8% of these occur just once. The ten largest clones take up under 30% of the sample.

On this clonotype: It has no known antigen specificity. It has no much larger one-base neighbor in the sample; base qualities were not kept.

The sample's time point label, in plain terms: sample taken at primary tumor resection. Samples were obtained from approximately 70 patients with early-stage, untreated non-small cell lung cancer from the lung TRACERx cohort. TCR sequencing used whole RNA extracted from tumor and nontumor lung tissue, or from cryopreserved PBMC samples, without cell sorting. Only patients with enough RNA available from two or more tumor regions were chosen for TCR sequencing. The germline ends are 10 bases apart after V is trimmed by 0 bases and J by 3 bases. Including cysteine and phenylalanine, the CDR3 has 15 amino acids. CDR3 DNA is the only sequence kept; it has 45 bases, read in frame from the first base. CDR1 and CDR2, per the germline V gene, are SGDLS and YYNGEE.

This specimen consisted of PBMCs, obtained at surgery. This chain is built from TRBV9 and TRBJ2-1; TRBD2 is a weak D gene call, 5 bases matching. This clonotype was sampled from a male donor with early-stage non-small cell lung cancer. The nucleotide sequence reads as follows: TGTGCCAGCAGCGTAGACGCTAGCAGCTACAATGAGCAGTTCTTC. The encoded protein is CASSVDASSYNEQFF.